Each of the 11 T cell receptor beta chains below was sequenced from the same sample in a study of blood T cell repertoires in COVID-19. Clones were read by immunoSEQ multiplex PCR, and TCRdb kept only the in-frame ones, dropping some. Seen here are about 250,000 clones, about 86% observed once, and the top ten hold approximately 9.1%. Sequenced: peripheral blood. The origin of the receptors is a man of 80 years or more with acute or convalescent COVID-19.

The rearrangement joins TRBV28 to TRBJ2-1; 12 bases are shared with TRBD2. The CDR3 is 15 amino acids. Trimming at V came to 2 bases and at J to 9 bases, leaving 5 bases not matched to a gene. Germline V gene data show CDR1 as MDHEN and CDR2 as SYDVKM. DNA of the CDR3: TGTGCCAGCAGTTTACCTAGCGGGGGGGCAAGTGAGCAGTTCTTC. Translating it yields CASSLPSGGASEQFF. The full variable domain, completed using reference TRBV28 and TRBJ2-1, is DVKVTQSSRYLVKRTGEKVFLECVQDMDHENMFWYRQDPGLGLRLIYFSYDVKMKEKGDIPEGYSVSREKKERFSLILESASTNQTSMYLCASSLPSGGASEQFFGPGTRLTVL.

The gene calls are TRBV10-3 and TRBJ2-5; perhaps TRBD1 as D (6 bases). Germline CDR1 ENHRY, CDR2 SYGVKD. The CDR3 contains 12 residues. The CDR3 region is CASGTRQETQYF. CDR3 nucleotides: TGTGCATCAGGGACACGTCAAGAGACCCAGTACTTC.

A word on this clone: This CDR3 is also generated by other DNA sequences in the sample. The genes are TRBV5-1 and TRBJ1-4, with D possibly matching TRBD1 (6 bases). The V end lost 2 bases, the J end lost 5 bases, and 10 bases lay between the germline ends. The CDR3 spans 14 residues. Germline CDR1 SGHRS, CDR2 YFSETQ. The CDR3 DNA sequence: TGCGCCAGCAGCTTACAGGGTTTGAATGAAAAACTGTTTTTT. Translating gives CASSLQGLNEKLFF.

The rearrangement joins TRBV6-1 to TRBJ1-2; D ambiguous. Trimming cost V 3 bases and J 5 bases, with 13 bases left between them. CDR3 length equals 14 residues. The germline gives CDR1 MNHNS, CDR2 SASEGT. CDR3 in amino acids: CASSEGGVRYGYTF. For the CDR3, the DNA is TGTGCCAGCAGTGAGGGCGGGGTCCGTTATGGCTACACCTTC.

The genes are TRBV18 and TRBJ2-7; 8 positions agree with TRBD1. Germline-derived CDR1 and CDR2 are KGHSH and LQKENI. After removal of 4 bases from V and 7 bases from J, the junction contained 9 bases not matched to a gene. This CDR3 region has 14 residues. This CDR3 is CASSLSGGAGEQYF. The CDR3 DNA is TGTGCCAGCTCACTGTCAGGGGGCGCGGGGGAGCAGTACTTC.

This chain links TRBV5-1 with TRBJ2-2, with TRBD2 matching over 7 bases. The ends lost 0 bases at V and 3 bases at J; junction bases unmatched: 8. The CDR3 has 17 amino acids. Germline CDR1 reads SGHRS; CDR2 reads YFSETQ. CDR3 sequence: CASSLARGSFDTGELFF. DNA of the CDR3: TGCGCCAGCAGCTTGGCTCGCGGGAGTTTTGACACCGGGGAGCTGTTTTTT.

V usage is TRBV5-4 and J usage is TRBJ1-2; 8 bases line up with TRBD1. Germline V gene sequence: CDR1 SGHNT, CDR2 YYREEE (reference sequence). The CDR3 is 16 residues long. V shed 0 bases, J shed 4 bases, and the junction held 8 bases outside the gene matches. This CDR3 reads CASSLEGQGALYGYTF. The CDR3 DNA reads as TGTGCCAGCAGCTTGGAGGGGCAGGGGGCCCTCTATGGCTACACCTTC.

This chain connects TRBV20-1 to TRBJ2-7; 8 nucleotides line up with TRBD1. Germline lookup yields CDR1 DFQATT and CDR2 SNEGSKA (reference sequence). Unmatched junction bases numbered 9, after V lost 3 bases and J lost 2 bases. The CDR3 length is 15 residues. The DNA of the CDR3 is TGCAGTGCTAGTGGCCCCGGGACAGGTACCTACGAGCAGTACTTC. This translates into CSASGPGTGTYEQYF.

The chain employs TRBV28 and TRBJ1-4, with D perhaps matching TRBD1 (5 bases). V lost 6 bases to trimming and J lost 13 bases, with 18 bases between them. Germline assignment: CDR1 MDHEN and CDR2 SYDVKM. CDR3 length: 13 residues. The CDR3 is CASRPQGAQSLFF. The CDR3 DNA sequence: TGTGCCAGCAGGCCGCAAGGGGCCCAATCACTGTTTTTT. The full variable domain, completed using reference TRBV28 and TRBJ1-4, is DVKVTQSSRYLVKRTGEKVFLECVQDMDHENMFWYRQDPGLGLRLIYFSYDVKMKEKGDIPEGYSVSREKKERFSLILESASTNQTSMYLCASRPQGAQSLFFGSGTQLSVL.

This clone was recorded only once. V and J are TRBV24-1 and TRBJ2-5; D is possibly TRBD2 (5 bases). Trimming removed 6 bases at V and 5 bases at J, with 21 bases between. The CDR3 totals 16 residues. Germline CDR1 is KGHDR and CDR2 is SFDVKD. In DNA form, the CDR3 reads TGTGCCACCAGTCCCGGCAGTGTGAGCACGGGGGAGACCCAGTACTTC. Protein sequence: CATSPGSVSTGETQYF.

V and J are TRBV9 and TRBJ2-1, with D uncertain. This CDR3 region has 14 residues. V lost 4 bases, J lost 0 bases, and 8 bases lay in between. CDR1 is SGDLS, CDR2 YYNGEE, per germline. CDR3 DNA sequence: TGTGCCAGCAGCCCTCCGAGCTCCTACAATGAGCAGTTCTTC. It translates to CASSPPSSYNEQFF.